These 27 T cell receptor beta chains came from one sample sequenced in a study of shared clonotypes between healthy human individuals. Assay used: immunoSEQ multiplex PCR; TCRdb lists only in-frame clones, some missing. The table has more than 2 million clones, under 97% seen once. Sequenced input: naive CD4+ T cells sorted from blood. The sample's subset: CD45RA+ positively selected. These receptors were collected from a man between 18 and 29 years old in good health.

V gene TRBV6-1 combines with J gene TRBJ1-1; 7 bases match TRBD1. Looked up from germline, CDR1 is MNHNS and CDR2 is SASEGT. V trimming: 7 bases; J trimming: 2 bases; junction bases outside the gene matches: 7. This CDR3 comprises 14 residues. DNA for the CDR3: TGTGCCAGCACAAGGGGACAGCAAAACACTGAAGCTTTCTTT. Its translation: CASTRGQQNTEAFF.

This chain uses TRBV7-9 with TRBJ1-2; perhaps TRBD1 as D (6 bases). This CDR3 comprises 14 residues. With 5 bases removed from V and 2 bases from J, the gap between germline ends came to 12 bases. Per the germline V gene, CDR1 is SEHNR and CDR2 is FQNEAQ (reference sequence). CDR3 coding DNA: TGTGCCAGCAGCGAAAACAGGGTAAACTATGGCTACACCTTC. It is translated as CASSENRVNYGYTF.

The chain carries TRBV7-9 and TRBJ2-5; 12 nucleotides match TRBD2. V dropped 3 bases and J dropped 4; count of bases not matched to a gene: 12. The CDR3 spans 18 residues. Germline V gives CDR1 SEHNR, CDR2 FQNEAQ (reference sequence). The CDR3 nucleotides are TGTGCCAGCAGCTTGAGACCACTCCTAGCGGGGGGGCCAGAGACCCAGTACTTC. Amino acid sequence: CASSLRPLLAGGPETQYF.

This clone was seen just once. The chain employs TRBV10-3 and TRBJ2-7; D unresolved. Trimming took 2 bases from V and 2 from J, leaving 10 bases between them. CDR1 and CDR2 from the germline V gene are ENHRY and SYGVKD. This CDR3 has 14 residues. The CDR3 bases are TGTGCCATCAGTGAGCTTGCGGACCCCTACGAGCAGTACTTC. Its translation: CAISELADPYEQYF.

The genes are TRBV11-2 and TRBJ2-1; D remains ambiguous. This CDR3 region has 14 residues. Germline CDR1 and CDR2: SGHAT and FQNNGV. Trimming took 0 bases from V and 10 from J, leaving 13 bases between them. CDR3 coding DNA: TGTGCCAGCAGCTTAGATGGCCGGTGGGGAGAGCAGTTCTTC. Translation: CASSLDGRWGEQFF.

The V and J genes are TRBV11-2 and TRBJ1-1; D is unclear. There are 12 residues in the CDR3. Deletions cut 3 bases from V and 4 bases from J, with 6 bases between. Germline V CDR1 and CDR2: SGHAT, FQNNGV. CDR3 sequence reads: CASSFASTEAFF. The CDR3 DNA sequence: TGTGCCAGCAGCTTTGCTAGCACTGAAGCTTTCTTT.

The rearrangement joins TRBV6-5 to TRBJ1-3, with 10 bases matching TRBD1. J was trimmed by 2 bases and V by 5 bases; bases with no gene match: 3. Germline-derived CDR1 and CDR2 are MNHEY and SVGAGI. The CDR3 length is 15 residues. The CDR3 coding sequence is TGTGCCAGCAGTCTCGGGACAGGGGCTGGAAACACCATATATTTT. Protein: CASSLGTGAGNTIYF.

Here the CDR3 reads CATHGRESTYEQYF. The CDR3 DNA reads as TGTGCCACACACGGCCGGGAATCTACCTACGAGCAGTACTTC. The V gene is TRBV19, the J gene TRBJ2-7; TRBD2 is a possible D gene (5 bases). V was pared by 10 bases and J by 2 bases, with 18 bases between. CDR3 length: 14 amino acids. Germline V gives CDR1 LNHDA, CDR2 SQIVND (reference sequence).

In this sample, this clone turned up once. The rearrangement joins TRBV18 to TRBJ2-1; D is uncertain. Germline CDR1 is KGHSH and CDR2 is LQKENI. CDR3 size: 14 residues. V lost 2 bases and J lost 12, with 17 bases in between. CDR3 bases: TGTGCCAGCTCACCAGGAACGGTGCAATGGGGGCAGTTCTTC. Translated, it gives CASSPGTVQWGQFF.

The genes are TRBV5-1 and TRBJ2-5; 9 bases are shared with TRBD1. This CDR3 has 17 residues. Per the germline V gene, CDR1 is SGHRS and CDR2 is YFSETQ. Trimming cost V 0 bases and J 4 bases; bases outside gene matches: 10. The CDR3 coding sequence is TGCGCCAGCAGCTTGGATGGGACAGGGAGATTGGGAGAGACCCAGTACTTC. This codes for CASSLDGTGRLGETQYF.

J is TRBJ2-2 and V is TRBV29-1; TRBD1 aligns across 10 bases. The CDR3 is made up of 15 amino acids. CDR1 is SQVTM, CDR2 ANQGSEA, per germline. Trimming at V came to 5 bases and at J to 6 bases, leaving 9 bases not matched to a gene. Here the CDR3 reads CSVFWTGGSAGELFF. DNA of the CDR3: TGCAGCGTTTTTTGGACAGGGGGATCAGCCGGGGAGCTGTTTTTT.

The chain links TRBV5-1 to TRBJ2-7; D is ambiguous. The V end lost 4 bases, the J end lost 2 bases, and 10 bases lay between the germline ends. The V gene's germline CDR1 is SGHRS and CDR2 YFSETQ. This CDR3 is 13 amino acids long. The DNA for the CDR3 is TGCGCCAGCAGCCCCGGACGGGCCTACGAGCAGTACTTC. Translation: CASSPGRAYEQYF.

CDR3 nucleotides: TGTGCCATCAGTGAGTCCCCCACCGGTGGTGACGGCTACACCTTC. It specifies CAISESPTGGDGYTF. V and J are TRBV10-3 and TRBJ1-2; D is uncertain. This CDR3 contains 15 residues. Germline CDR1 reads ENHRY; CDR2 reads SYGVKD. Trimming removed 0 bases at V and 8 bases at J, with 16 bases between.

The V call is TRBV6-5, the J call TRBJ2-1; TRBD2 agrees at 8 bases. V was pared by 5 bases and J by 0 bases, with 3 bases of the junction left unmatched. CDR1 MNHEY and CDR2 SVGAGI come from the germline V gene. This CDR3 has 15 residues. The CDR3 sequence is CASSRLANSYNEQFF. DNA of the CDR3: TGTGCCAGCAGTCGACTAGCGAACTCCTACAATGAGCAGTTCTTC.

This clone is a singleton in its sample. The gene calls are TRBV6-5 and TRBJ1-6; D perhaps matches TRBD1 (5 bases). Germline V CDR1 and CDR2: MNHEY, SVGAGI. The CDR3 totals 15 residues. V lost 2 bases to trimming and J lost 5 bases, with 10 bases between them. The CDR3 nucleotides read TGTGCCAGCAGTTACGCACAGGTTGATAATTCACCCCTCCACTTT. It is translated as CASSYAQVDNSPLHF.

This clone was observed a single time. The chain combines TRBV2 with TRBJ2-3; D might be TRBD2 (5 bases). This CDR3 is built from 14 residues. Germline V gene lookup returns CDR1 SNHLY and CDR2 FYNNEI. Between the trimmed V and J ends, which lost 6 bases and 2 bases, there was a span of 12 bases. DNA of the CDR3: TGTGCCAGCAGGAGGACTTTCGCCACAGATACGCAGTATTTT. As protein: CASRRTFATDTQYF.

V gene TRBV7-2 combines with J gene TRBJ2-1, with 9 bases lining up with TRBD2. The CDR3 spans 17 residues. Trimming at V came to 4 bases and at J to 0 bases, leaving 7 bases not matched to a gene. Germline V gene lookup returns CDR1 SGHTA and CDR2 FQGNSA. This chain's CDR3 is CASSSRTSAYSYNEQFF. The DNA of the CDR3 is TGTGCCAGCAGCTCCCGGACTAGCGCGTACTCCTACAATGAGCAGTTCTTC.

The chain carries TRBV27 and TRBJ1-2; D possibly corresponds to TRBD1 (5 bases). Germline CDR1 reads MNHEY; CDR2 reads SMNVEV (reference sequence). Trimming took 5 bases from V and 3 from J, leaving 22 bases between them. The CDR3 runs 17 residues. CDR3 region: CASSTSPWSLGDYGYTF. For the CDR3, the DNA is TGTGCCAGCAGTACAAGTCCGTGGTCTCTAGGGGACTATGGCTACACCTTC.

Comments on this clone: This same CDR3 is encoded by further DNA sequences in the sample. The chain employs TRBV5-1 and TRBJ2-6; D is perhaps TRBD1 or TRBD2 (5 bases each). V was shortened by 1 base and J by 2 bases, with 7 bases between the two germline ends. The CDR3 contains 15 residues. The germline V gene has CDR1 SGHRS and CDR2 YFSETQ. The CDR3 protein is CASSLLGAGANVLTF. The CDR3 region has the DNA TGCGCCAGCAGCTTGTTGGGGGCTGGGGCCAACGTCCTGACTTTC.

The V gene is TRBV6-1, the J gene TRBJ1-2; TRBD1 is a possible D gene (6 bases). Trimming pared 0 bases from V and 2 bases from J, leaving 10 bases between. The germline gives CDR1 MNHNS, CDR2 SASEGT. The CDR3 covers 15 residues. The CDR3 DNA reads as TGTGCCAGCAGTGAAGCGTCAGGGACAAACTATGGCTACACCTTC. This codes for CASSEASGTNYGYTF.

This clone has more than one count but fewer than ten. V and J are TRBV5-1 and TRBJ1-6; D may be TRBD1 (6 bases). The CDR3 spans 13 residues. From germline, CDR1 is SGHRS and CDR2 YFSETQ. V gave up 4 bases and J gave up 10 bases, with 12 bases separating them. This chain's CDR3 is CASSMNRDSPLHF. The DNA of the CDR3 is TGCGCCAGCAGCATGAACAGGGACTCACCCCTCCACTTT. Full variable domain (missing parts from reference TRBV5-1 and TRBJ1-6): KAGVTQTPRYLIKTRGQQVTLSCSPISGHRSVSWYQQTPGQGLQFLFEYFSETQRNKGNFPGRFSGRQFSNSRSEMNVSTLELGDSALYLCASSMNRDSPLHFGNGTRLTVT.

The chain is built from TRBV11-3 and TRBJ2-7, with TRBD1 matching 8 bases. The CDR3 consists of 13 residues. Trimming at V came to 5 bases and at J to 6 bases, leaving 6 bases not matched to a gene. The germline V gene encodes CDR1 SGHNT and CDR2 YENEEA. The CDR3 loop is CASSLRGTGEQYF. CDR3 in DNA: TGTGCCAGCAGCCTCCGTGGGACAGGCGAGCAGTACTTC.

Concerning this clone itself: Other DNA sequences in the same sample also yield this CDR3. This sequence joins TRBV30 and TRBJ1-1; D gene ambiguous. Trimming cost V 1 base and J 7 bases, with 7 bases left between them. The CDR3 length is 11 residues. Germline V CDR1 and CDR2: GTSNPN, SVGIG (reference sequence). As DNA, the CDR3 is TGTGCCTGGAGTGGGGCCGGTGAAGCTTTCTTT. Its protein product is CAWSGAGEAFF.

The chain uses TRBV5-1 and TRBJ1-1; D unresolved. There are 13 residues in the CDR3. Germline V lookup: CDR1 SGHRS, CDR2 YFSETQ. V was trimmed by 3 bases and J by 5 bases, leaving 11 bases between them. The DNA for the CDR3 is TGCGCCAGCAGCTGGGCGTTAGGTACTGAAGCTTTCTTT. It specifies CASSWALGTEAFF.

This chain connects TRBV18 to TRBJ2-7, with D possibly being TRBD2 (5 bases). The CDR3 length is 14 residues. Trimming pared 6 bases from V and 4 bases from J, leaving 16 bases between. The germline V gene encodes CDR1 KGHSH and CDR2 LQKENI. The CDR3 loop is CASSTGSGNYEQYF. DNA for the CDR3: TGTGCCAGCTCGACGGGATCTGGGAATTACGAGCAGTACTTC. Supplemented by reference TRBV18 and TRBJ2-7, the full variable domain reads NAGVMQNPRHLVRRRGQEARLRCSPMKGHSHVYWYRQLPEEGLKFMVYLQKENIIDESGMPKERFSAEFPKEGPSILRIQQVVRGDSAAYFCASSTGSGNYEQYFGPGTRLTVT.

CDR3 sequence: CSGREAETQYF. In nucleotides, the CDR3 is TGCAGTGGAAGAGAAGCAGAGACCCAGTACTTC. This chain joins TRBV20-1 and TRBJ2-5; the D is unclear. Germline CDR1 is DFQATT and CDR2 is SNEGSKA (reference sequence). V lost 7 bases and J 4 bases, leaving 10 bases between the germline ends. This CDR3 spans 11 amino acids.

V gene TRBV5-1 combines with J gene TRBJ1-2, with 8 bases lining up with TRBD1. Germline CDR1 SGHRS, CDR2 YFSETQ. J lost 2 bases, V lost 4 bases, and 7 bases had no gene match. CDR3 length equals 15 residues. CDR3 sequence: CASSGQGQVNYGYTF. DNA for the CDR3: TGCGCCAGCAGCGGACAGGGACAGGTGAACTATGGCTACACCTTC.